This T cell receptor beta chain appears in the sequencing data of a study of vaccination and CD4 T cells after COVID-19. The ends were cut back, 7 bases at V and 5 bases at J, with 17 bases in the middle. Germline values: CDR1 DFQATT, CDR2 SNEGSKA (reference sequence). The length of the CDR3 is 13 residues. Treatment defined: roughly 11-day PBMC culture with coronavirus spike peptide pools or control peptides (ViraFEST assay). Sequencing of the DNA from cultured CD4+ T cells was carried out with the Oncomine TCR Beta short-read assay. TCRdb fed the PCR reads into MiXCR, producing one record per CDR3 protein. The table shows approximately 11,000 distinct CDR3 sequences, with over 65% occurring only once. This clonotype was counted between two and nine times. As yet, its antigen is unknown.

J is TRBJ1-1 and V is TRBV20-1; tentatively, D is TRBD1 (6 bases). The sequence was collected from a human donor who had recovered from COVID-19. Sequences were obtained from CD4+ T cells from blood, cultured in vitro. CDR3 nucleotides: TGCAGTGGTCGGTCGGGGGCTGGGACTGAAGCTTTCTTT. This sequence encodes CSGRSGAGTEAFF.